This is a list of T cell receptor beta chains from one sample in a study of cytomegalovirus exposure and HLA in healthy donors. Produced via immunoSEQ multiplex PCR; TCRdb's table is partial and in-frame only. The table includes a few hundred thousand clones, roughly 84% detected once. Sequencing used PBMCs. The source of these receptors is a woman in her thirties in good health and CMV-seropositive. The CDR3 runs from the conserved cysteine through the conserved F or W. D genes are given only for firm matches. Some rows have no size entry. The others give once, few or many, or a class for an expanded clone.

d_call,clone_size,v_call,j_call,cdr3_nt,cdr3_aa
.,.,TRBV20-1,TRBJ2-7,TGCAGTGTCCAATCCTACGAGCAGTACTTC,CSVQSYEQYF
.,.,TRBV27,TRBJ2-3,TGTGCCAGCAGTTTACCAGGACAGATAACAGATACGCAGTATTTT,CASSLPGQITDTQYF
.,.,TRBV11-3,TRBJ2-7,TGTGCCAGCAGCTCGGACGGGCGAGGCTCCTACGAGCAGTACTTC,CASSSDGRGSYEQYF
TRBD1,once,TRBV28,TRBJ2-1,TGTGCCAGCAGTCCCGGACAGGGACCCTTCTACAATGAGCAGTTCTTC,CASSPGQGPFYNEQFF
.,.,TRBV2,TRBJ2-7,TGTGCCAGCAACACAGTTTTTAACGAGCAGTACTTC,CASNTVFNEQYF
TRBD1,.,TRBV19,TRBJ1-5,TGTGCCAGTACAGGACAGGGGACTCAGCCCCAGCATTTT,CASTGQGTQPQHF
.,.,TRBV6-5,TRBJ2-1,TGTGCCAGCAGTCCGGACTGGAACTCCTACAATGAGCAGTTCTTC,CASSPDWNSYNEQFF
.,.,TRBV6-5,TRBJ1-1,TGTGCCAGCAGTTCCTGGGGGCTGAACACTGAAGCTTTCTTT,CASSSWGLNTEAFF
TRBD2,.,TRBV30,TRBJ2-5,TGTGCCTGGAAGGCTAGCGGGAGAGTGGAGACCCAGTACTTC,CAWKASGRVETQYF
.,.,TRBV29-1,TRBJ1-1,TGCAGCGTTTTTGGGGGGAGGACTGAAGCTTTCTTT,CSVFGGRTEAFF
.,.,TRBV9,TRBJ2-4,TGTGCCAGCAGCGAGAGGCCCGCTCTAGCCAAAAACATTCAGTACTTC,CASSERPALAKNIQYF
.,.,TRBV6-5,TRBJ1-4,TGTGCCAGCAGTACCCAGACAGGCTCTAATGAAAAACTGTTTTTT,CASSTQTGSNEKLFF
TRBD1,.,TRBV7-9,TRBJ1-1,TGTGCCAGCAGCTTAGCGGACAGGGACGGAGTTGAAGCTTTCTTT,CASSLADRDGVEAFF
.,.,TRBV10-3,TRBJ2-1,TGTGCCATCAGTAAAGGACTCGCCTACAATGAGCAGTTCTTC,CAISKGLAYNEQFF
.,.,TRBV11-2,TRBJ2-7,TGTGCCAGCAGCTCCAACCCCGAAAGCTCCTACGAGCAGTACTTC,CASSSNPESSYEQYF
.,.,TRBV5-1,TRBJ1-2,TGCGCCAGCAGCGGAGAATTCATCGACCTGGCCCACGGCTACACCTTC,CASSGEFIDLAHGYTF
TRBD2,once,TRBV9,TRBJ2-2,TGTGCCAGCAGCGTAGCCAGCGGGAGGGCTATAGACACCGGGGAGCTGTTTTTT,CASSVASGRAIDTGELFF
.,.,TRBV30,TRBJ1-1,TGTGCCTGGAGTCGCCAGAACACTGAAGCTTTCTTT,CAWSRQNTEAFF
.,.,TRBV6-6,TRBJ1-2,TGTGCCAGCAGTGCCCGGGGAGGGGACGATGGCTACACCTTC,CASSARGGDDGYTF
TRBD2,few,TRBV4-2,TRBJ2-1,TGTGCCAGCAGCCAAGATCTAGGGACTAGCGGGTGGTTCTCCTACAATGAGCAGTTCTTC,CASSQDLGTSGWFSYNEQFF
.,.,TRBV6-5,TRBJ2-7,TGTGCCAGCAGTGGCAGGTTGGGCCCTTACGAGCAGTACTTC,CASSGRLGPYEQYF
.,.,TRBV4-3,TRBJ1-3,TGCGCCAGCAGCCAAGACGGAGGACTCAGCTCTGGAAACACCATATATTTT,CASSQDGGLSSGNTIYF
.,.,TRBV27,TRBJ2-6,TGTGCCAGCAGTCCAGAACAGGAATACTCTGGGGCCAACGTCCTGACTTTC,CASSPEQEYSGANVLTF
.,.,TRBV29-1,TRBJ1-3,TGCAGCGTCGAAACCCACAGGGACTCTGGAAACACCATATATTTT,CSVETHRDSGNTIYF
.,.,TRBV11-3,TRBJ2-1,TGTGCCAGCAGCCCTGCGGGGAGCTCCTACAATGAGCAGTTCTTC,CASSPAGSSYNEQFF
TRBD2,.,TRBV7-2,TRBJ2-2,TGTGCCAGCAGCTTATTCGGCGGGAGCGTCTCCGGGGAGCTGTTTTTT,CASSLFGGSVSGELFF
.,.,TRBV4-3,TRBJ2-5,TGCGCCAGCAGCCAAGATCTGGGGCCGCAAGAGACCCAGTACTTC,CASSQDLGPQETQYF
TRBD2,once,TRBV5-1,TRBJ2-3,TGCGCCAGCAGCCCACTAGCGGGAGGAACAGATACGCAGTATTTT,CASSPLAGGTDTQYF
TRBD1,.,TRBV29-1,TRBJ1-2,TGCAGCGTTGAGACGGGACAGGGAGACTATGGCTACACCTTC,CSVETGQGDYGYTF
.,.,TRBV4-3,TRBJ2-3,TGCGCCAGCAGCCAAGATTTCGGGGATACGCAGTATTTT,CASSQDFGDTQYF
.,.,TRBV14,TRBJ2-6,TGTGCCAGCAGCCAATTGAGGGCCAACGTCCTGACTTTC,CASSQLRANVLTF
.,.,TRBV29-1,TRBJ2-1,TGCAGCGTGTACCGGGAACAGAGAAATGAGCAGTTCTTC,CSVYREQRNEQFF
.,.,TRBV7-9,TRBJ2-7,TGTGCCAGCAGCTCCTATTCCTACGAGCAGTACTTC,CASSSYSYEQYF
TRBD1,.,TRBV19,TRBJ1-2,TGTGCCAGTAGACTCGGGACAGGCCCCACTAACTATGGCTACACCTTC,CASRLGTGPTNYGYTF
TRBD1,.,TRBV7-8,TRBJ1-2,TGTGCCAGCAGCCTCCGGGGACAGGGAAACTATGGCTACACCTTC,CASSLRGQGNYGYTF
TRBD1,few,TRBV28,TRBJ1-2,TGTGCCAGCAGTTTATCCAGGGGGCAAATCTATGGCTACACCTTC,CASSLSRGQIYGYTF
.,.,TRBV29-1,TRBJ2-6,TGCAGCGTTGAAGTTGCAGGCAACGGGGTCTCTGGGGCCAACGTCCTGACTTTC,CSVEVAGNGVSGANVLTF
.,.,TRBV20-1,TRBJ2-5,TGCAGTGCCCTAGGAGGTGAGACCCAGTACTTC,CSALGGETQYF
.,.,TRBV11-3,TRBJ2-1,TGTGCCAGCAGCGTCCAGGGGTTAGAACTCTACAATGAGCAGTTCTTC,CASSVQGLELYNEQFF
.,.,TRBV7-2,TRBJ2-7,TGTGCCAGCAGCTTCGGAGAAGCCTACGAGCAGTACTTC,CASSFGEAYEQYF
.,.,TRBV6-6,TRBJ2-2,TGTGCCAGCAGTTACGTGGGAGAGAACACCGGGGAGCTGTTTTTT,CASSYVGENTGELFF
TRBD1,.,TRBV6-1,TRBJ2-7,TGTGCCAGCAGGTCCGGGACAGGGAGACACGAGCAGTACTTC,CASRSGTGRHEQYF
.,.,TRBV30,TRBJ1-5,TGTGCCTGGATGGTGAGGGGAGGCAATCAGCCCCAGCATTTT,CAWMVRGGNQPQHF
.,.,TRBV4-2,TRBJ2-3,TGTGCCAGCAGCCAAGATCGTACAGGGTCCACAGATACGCAGTATTTT,CASSQDRTGSTDTQYF
.,.,TRBV6-1,TRBJ1-2,TGTGCCAGCGTCGGGGGGGGCTATGGCTACACCTTC,CASVGGGYGYTF
.,.,TRBV30,TRBJ1-4,TGTGCCTGGAGTGTGAAGGAAAAACTGTTTTTT,CAWSVKEKLFF
.,.,TRBV4-3,TRBJ2-2,TGCGCCAGCAGCCAAGATACAGGGAGGACCGGGGAGCTGTTTTTT,CASSQDTGRTGELFF
TRBD2,.,TRBV15,TRBJ2-1,TGTGCCACCAGCAGATTAGCGGGAGGGAGCAATGAGCAGTTCTTC,CATSRLAGGSNEQFF
.,.,TRBV2,TRBJ2-1,TGTGCCAGCATCGCAAACCCCCTAGGTGAGCAGTTCTTC,CASIANPLGEQFF
.,.,TRBV29-1,TRBJ2-7,TGCAGCGTTGGTAGGGACGAGCAGTACTTC,CSVGRDEQYF
.,.,TRBV19,TRBJ2-7,TGTGCCAGTAGTATAGCGGGACGGGCCTACGAGCAGTACTTC,CASSIAGRAYEQYF
.,.,TRBV30,TRBJ1-5,TGTGCCTGGAGTCCAGGGACTAGCAATCAGCCCCAGCATTTT,CAWSPGTSNQPQHF
TRBD1,once,TRBV7-8,TRBJ1-2,TGTGCCAGCAGCTTAGGGGACAGCCGAGCTAACTATGGCTACACCTTC,CASSLGDSRANYGYTF
.,.,TRBV9,TRBJ1-5,TGTGCCAGCAGCCCCGGGGCAGGGCATCAGCCCCAGCATTTT,CASSPGAGHQPQHF
.,.,TRBV4-3,TRBJ2-2,TGCGCCAGCAGCCGGAGACGCTCGGCGGCGAACACCGGGGAGCTGTTTTTT,CASSRRRSAANTGELFF
.,.,TRBV7-2,TRBJ1-1,TGTGCCAGCAGCGTCAGCCTAGGTCTCACTGAAGCTTTCTTT,CASSVSLGLTEAFF
.,.,TRBV30,TRBJ2-7,TGTGCCTGGAGTACTGGGTTATTCCACGAGCAGTACTTC,CAWSTGLFHEQYF
.,.,TRBV4-2,TRBJ1-2,TGTGCCAGCAGCCAAGGCTTAGGGAGGGATGGCTACACCTTC,CASSQGLGRDGYTF
.,few,TRBV18,TRBJ2-1,TGTGCCAGCTCACCGACCAGTAGCACCTACAATGAGCAGTTCTTC,CASSPTSSTYNEQFF